This TCR beta chain was sequenced for a study of blood T cells in healthy people across ages. Looked up from germline, CDR1 is DFQATT and CDR2 is SNEGSKA (reference sequence). Trimming cost V 4 bases and J 6 bases; bases outside gene matches: 12. This CDR3 spans 16 amino acids. Alongside a J-beta primer mix, a sample-barcoded 5' primer served in a second PCR lasting about 6 to 11 cycles. TCRdb fed the 5' RACE reads into MiXCR, producing one record per CDR3 protein. The table lists approximately 780,000 distinct CDR3 sequences, about 26% of them singletons, with about 3% in the top ten. These data were also filed under a second study, of T cells of mothers and their children.

V and J are TRBV20-1 and TRBJ2-2; 9 bases are shared with TRBD2. The sequence derives from a boy under 18 in good health. The sample taken for sequencing was blood. CDR3 in DNA: TGCAGTGCTAAGGGGGTGGCGGGGGGGCCCGCCGGGGAGCTGTTTTTT. Protein sequence: CSAKGVAGGPAGELFF.